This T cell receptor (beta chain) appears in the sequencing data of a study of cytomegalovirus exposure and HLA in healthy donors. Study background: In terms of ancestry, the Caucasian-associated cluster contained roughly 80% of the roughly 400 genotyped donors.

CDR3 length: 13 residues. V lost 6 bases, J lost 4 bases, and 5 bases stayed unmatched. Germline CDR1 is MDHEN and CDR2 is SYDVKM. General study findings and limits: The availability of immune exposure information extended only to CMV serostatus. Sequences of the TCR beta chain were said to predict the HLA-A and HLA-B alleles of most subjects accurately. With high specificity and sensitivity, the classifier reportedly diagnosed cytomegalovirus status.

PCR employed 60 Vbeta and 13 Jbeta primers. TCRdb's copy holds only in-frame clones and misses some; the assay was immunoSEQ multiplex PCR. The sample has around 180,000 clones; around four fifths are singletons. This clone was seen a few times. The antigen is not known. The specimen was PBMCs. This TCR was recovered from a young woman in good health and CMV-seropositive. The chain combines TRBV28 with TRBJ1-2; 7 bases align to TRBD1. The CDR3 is CASSKRGLYGYTF. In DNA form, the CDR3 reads TGTGCCAGCAGCAAAAGGGGGCTCTATGGCTACACCTTC.